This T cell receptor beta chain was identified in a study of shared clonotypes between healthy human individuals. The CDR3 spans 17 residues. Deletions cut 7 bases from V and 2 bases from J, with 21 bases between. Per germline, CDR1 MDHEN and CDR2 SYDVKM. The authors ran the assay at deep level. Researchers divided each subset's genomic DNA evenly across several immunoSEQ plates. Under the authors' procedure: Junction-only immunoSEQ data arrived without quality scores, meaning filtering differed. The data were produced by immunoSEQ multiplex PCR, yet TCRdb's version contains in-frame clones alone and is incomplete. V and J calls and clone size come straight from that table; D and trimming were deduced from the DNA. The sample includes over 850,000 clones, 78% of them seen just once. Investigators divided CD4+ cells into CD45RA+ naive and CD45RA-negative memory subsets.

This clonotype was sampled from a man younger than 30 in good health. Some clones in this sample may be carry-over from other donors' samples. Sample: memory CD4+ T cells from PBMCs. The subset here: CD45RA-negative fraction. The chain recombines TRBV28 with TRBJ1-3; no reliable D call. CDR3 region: CASTSFSRGGPGNTIYF. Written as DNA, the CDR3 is TGTGCCAGCACCTCTTTTTCGCGGGGAGGGCCTGGAAACACCATATATTTT.